The sequence of this T cell receptor (beta chain) was determined in a study of control samples from healthy donors and cancer patients. The repertoire was sequenced with immunoSEQ multiplex PCR; TCRdb's copy has only in-frame clones and lacks some. This table has approximately 76,000 clones, roughly 82% appearing once. CDR1 SNHLY and CDR2 FYNNEI come from the germline V gene. The trim removed 6 bases at V and 6 bases at J, leaving 5 bases unmatched. This CDR3 comprises 14 residues. V is TRBV2 and J is TRBJ2-2, with TRBD1 identical over 9 bases. Sequenced sample: PBMCs. The clonotype originates from a man aged 55 to 70 with head and neck cancer. The DNA of the CDR3 is TGTGCCAGCAGGGACAGGGGTAGGGCCGGGGAGCTGTTTTTT. The encoded protein is CASRDRGRAGELFF.